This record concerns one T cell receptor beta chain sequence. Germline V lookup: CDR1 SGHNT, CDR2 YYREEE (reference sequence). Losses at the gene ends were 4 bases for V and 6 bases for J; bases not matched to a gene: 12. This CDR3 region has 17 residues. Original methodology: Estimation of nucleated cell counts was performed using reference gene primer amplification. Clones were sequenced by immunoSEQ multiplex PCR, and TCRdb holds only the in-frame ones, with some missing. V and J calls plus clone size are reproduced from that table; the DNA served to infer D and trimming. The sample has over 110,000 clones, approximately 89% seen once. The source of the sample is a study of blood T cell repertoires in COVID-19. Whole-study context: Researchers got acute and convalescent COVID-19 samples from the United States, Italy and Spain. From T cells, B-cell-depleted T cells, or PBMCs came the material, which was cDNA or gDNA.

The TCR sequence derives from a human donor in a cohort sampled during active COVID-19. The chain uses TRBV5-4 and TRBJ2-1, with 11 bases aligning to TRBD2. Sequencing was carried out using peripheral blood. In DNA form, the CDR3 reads TGTGCCAGCAGCCGTTTGATTCTAGCGGGGGGTCCCAATGAGCAGTTCTTC. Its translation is CASSRLILAGGPNEQFF.